What follows are 12 T cell receptor beta chains derived from one specimen sequenced in a study of blood T cell repertoires in COVID-19. Assay: immunoSEQ multiplex PCR; the TCRdb copy retains only in-frame clones and omits some. The table shows roughly 260,000 clones, with approximately 89% occurring only once. Sequencing was done on a sample of peripheral blood. The receptors shown here come from a man aged 35-49 years who had recovered from COVID-19.

The V and J genes are TRBV19 and TRBJ2-7; 9 positions agree with TRBD2. Germline V gives CDR1 LNHDA, CDR2 SQIVND (reference sequence). The trim removed 1 base at V and 6 bases at J, leaving 10 bases unmatched. This CDR3 has 16 residues. CDR3 DNA: TGTGCCAGTAGTATAGGGGGCGGCGGGAGGGCCCTCGAGCAGTACTTC. Encoded protein: CASSIGGGGRALEQYF. Using reference TRBV19 and TRBJ2-7 for the parts outside the CDR3, the full variable domain is DGGITQSPKYLFRKEGQNVTLSCEQNLNHDAMYWYRQDPGQGLRLIYYSQIVNDFQKGDIAEGYSVSREKKESFPLTVTSAQKNPTAFYLCASSIGGGGRALEQYFGPGTRLTVT.

This chain connects TRBV5-6 to TRBJ2-7; 9 nucleotides align to TRBD2. The J segment lost 2 bases and the V segment lost 5 bases, leaving 5 bases of the junction unmatched. Germline V gene data show CDR1 as SGHDT and CDR2 as YYEEEE. The CDR3 is made up of 14 amino acids. CDR3 residues: CASRRERGAYEQYF. In nucleotides, the CDR3 is TGTGCCAGCAGAAGAGAGCGGGGGGCCTACGAGCAGTACTTC.

The chain has TRBV4-1 and TRBJ2-5, with D possibly TRBD2 on 5 matching bases. The CDR3 extends over 16 amino acids. Between the trimmed V and J ends, which lost 0 bases and 2 bases, there was a span of 13 bases. Germline CDR1 MGHRA, CDR2 YSYEKL. The CDR3 nucleotides are TGCGCCAGCAGCCAAGATGCGGGTCTCCGACAAGAGACCCAGTACTTC. Its translation: CASSQDAGLRQETQYF.

This clone was recorded once. The V and J genes are TRBV12-3 or TRBV12-4 and TRBJ2-3, with 7 bases matching TRBD1. The CDR3 totals 13 residues. V dropped 10 bases and J dropped 6; count of bases not matched to a gene: 10. In DNA form, the CDR3 reads TGTGCCATCCTCAGAGGGGGCCTCGATACGCAGTATTTT. This encodes CAILRGGLDTQYF.

This rearrangement joins TRBV11-3 to TRBJ2-3, with 10 nucleotides matching TRBD2. Germline V CDR1 and CDR2: SGHNT, YENEEA. The CDR3 sequence is 15 residues long. After removal of 5 bases from V and 3 bases from J, the junction contained 5 bases not matched to a gene. For the CDR3, the DNA is TGTGCCAGCAGCACCGGGACTAGCGCAACAGATACGCAGTATTTT. Protein sequence: CASSTGTSATDTQYF.

V usage is TRBV11-2 and J usage is TRBJ2-3; 12 positions agree with TRBD2. Trimming cost V 5 bases and J 5 bases; bases outside gene matches: 8. Germline values: CDR1 SGHAT, CDR2 FQNNGV. The CDR3 sequence is 16 residues long. The CDR3 spells CASSPLAGGPRDTQYF. The CDR3 nucleotides are TGTGCCAGCAGCCCGCTAGCGGGGGGGCCGAGAGATACGCAGTATTTT.

This chain joins TRBV10-2 and TRBJ1-5; weak D call: TRBD1 (6 bases). V lost 8 bases to trimming and J lost 0 bases, with 8 bases between them. This CDR3 is built from 13 residues. Germline CDR1 is WSHSY and CDR2 is SAAADI. CDR3 protein: CASGDISNQPQHF. The CDR3 DNA is TGCGCCAGCGGGGACATTAGCAATCAGCCCCAGCATTTT.

The chain employs TRBV10-3 and TRBJ2-7; D gene uncertain. The germline CDR1 and CDR2 sequences are ENHRY and SYGVKD. The CDR3 runs to 12 residues. Between the trimmed V and J ends, which lost 5 bases and 3 bases, there was a span of 8 bases. The CDR3 nucleotides read TGTGCCATCAGTAGCGACGGCTACGAGCAGTACTTC. Translated: CAISSDGYEQYF.

This chain uses TRBV30 with TRBJ2-7; D is unclear. V lost 7 bases to trimming and J lost 4 bases, with 11 bases between them. The CDR3 sequence is 11 residues long. Looked up from germline, CDR1 is GTSNPN and CDR2 is SVGIG (reference sequence). The CDR3 spells CAFSPGYEQYF. CDR3 DNA: TGTGCCTTCTCCCCAGGATACGAGCAGTACTTC. Full variable domain (remainder filled in from reference TRBV30 and TRBJ2-7): SQTIHQWPATLVQPVGSPLSLECTVEGTSNPNLYWYRQAAGRGLQLLFYSVGIGQISSEVPQNLSASRPQDRQFILSSKKLLLSDSGFYLCAFSPGYEQYFGPGTRLTVT.

The genes are TRBV27 and TRBJ2-7; TRBD1 is a possible D gene (6 bases). CDR1 MNHEY and CDR2 SMNVEV come from the germline V gene (reference sequence). The germline V and J ends were trimmed by 5 bases and 3 bases, with 17 bases remaining between them. This CDR3 region has 15 residues. The CDR3 here is CASSRSGASFYEQYF. CDR3 coding DNA: TGTGCCAGCAGTCGGTCAGGGGCCTCATTCTACGAGCAGTACTTC.

The rearrangement joins TRBV7-9 to TRBJ1-2, with a weak D call TRBD1 (6 bases). Germline V CDR1 and CDR2: SEHNR, FQNEAQ (reference sequence). This CDR3 is 12 amino acids long. Trimming stripped 5 bases from V and 5 bases from J, with 9 bases between. CDR3 residues: CASSLGTYGYTF. CDR3 bases: TGTGCCAGCAGCCTCGGGACATATGGCTACACCTTC.

The chain uses TRBV13 and TRBJ2-1, with a weak D call TRBD1 (6 bases). This CDR3 is built from 15 residues. The ends were cut back, 0 bases at V and 10 bases at J, with 16 bases in the middle. CDR1 and CDR2 (germline): PRHDT, FYEKMQ (reference sequence). The CDR3 is CASSLGRTGFGEQFF. The CDR3 coding sequence is TGTGCCAGCAGCTTAGGCCGAACAGGGTTCGGCGAGCAGTTCTTC.